This entry lists 12 T cell receptor beta chains sequenced from one sample in a study of cytomegalovirus exposure and HLA in healthy donors. Primers: 60 Vbeta forward and 13 Jbeta reverse. This table comes from immunoSEQ multiplex PCR, and its TCRdb copy is limited to in-frame clones, with some not included. The table lists tens of thousands of clones, more than 55% of them singletons. The material sequenced was PBMCs. The receptors were sampled from a woman in her twenties or thirties in good health and CMV-seropositive.

In nucleotides, the CDR3 is TGTGCCAGCAGCCATCGTGGTTCCCCAGGTGAAGCTTTCTTT. It specifies CASSHRGSPGEAFF. The V and J genes are TRBV5-6 and TRBJ1-1, with D unclear. This CDR3 has 14 residues. CDR1 SGHDT and CDR2 YYEEEE come from the germline V gene. Trimming left V 4 bases short and J 7 bases short, with 17 bases between.

The gene calls are TRBV6-6 and TRBJ1-1; D perhaps matches TRBD1 (6 bases). Germline V gene sequence: CDR1 MNHNY, CDR2 SVGAGI (reference sequence). V was shortened by 7 bases and J by 1 base, with 10 bases between the two germline ends. The CDR3 is 13 residues long. The CDR3, as DNA: TGTGCCAGCACCAGGACAGAGAACACTGAAGCTTTCTTT. Translated, it gives CASTRTENTEAFF.

This rearrangement joins TRBV19 to TRBJ1-5, with 9 bases matching TRBD1. V dropped 1 base and J dropped 6; count of bases not matched to a gene: 4. The CDR3 covers 15 residues. Germline V gene sequence: CDR1 LNHDA, CDR2 SQIVND (reference sequence). This CDR3 reads CASSIGDRVVQPQHF. The CDR3, as DNA: TGTGCCAGTAGTATAGGGGACAGGGTTGTTCAGCCCCAGCATTTT.

The chain carries TRBV2 and TRBJ2-7; a possible D gene is TRBD2 (5 bases). Trimming stripped 2 bases from V and 0 bases from J, with 11 bases between. CDR1 SNHLY and CDR2 FYNNEI come from the germline V gene. CDR3 length equals 15 residues. The CDR3 loop reads CASSERSGSSYEQYF. The CDR3, as DNA: TGTGCCAGCAGTGAACGGAGTGGGAGCTCCTACGAGCAGTACTTC.

The V gene is TRBV2, the J gene TRBJ1-3, with no clear D. Per germline, CDR1 SNHLY and CDR2 FYNNEI. The CDR3 spans 14 residues. V dropped 6 bases and J dropped 0 bases, with 9 bases sitting between them. The CDR3, as DNA: TGTGCCAGCAGGGAGTCTTACTCTGGAAACACCATATATTTT. It codes for CASRESYSGNTIYF.

The chain recombines TRBV28 with TRBJ2-5, with 10 bases fitting TRBD1. The germline CDR1 and CDR2 sequences are MDHEN and SYDVKM. The CDR3 length is 15 residues. With V trimmed by 6 bases and J by 11 bases, 15 bases remained unmatched. The chain's CDR3 is CASRRQGAVSWEQYF. CDR3 DNA: TGTGCCAGCAGGAGACAGGGGGCGGTCAGTTGGGAGCAGTACTTC. The full variable domain, completed using reference TRBV28 and TRBJ2-5, is DVKVTQSSRYLVKRTGEKVFLECVQDMDHENMFWYRQDPGLGLRLIYFSYDVKMKEKGDIPEGYSVSREKKERFSLILESASTNQTSMYLCASRRQGAVSWEQYFGPGTRLLVL.

This chain joins TRBV7-9 and TRBJ2-7; D might be TRBD1 (5 bases). CDR1 is SEHNR and CDR2 is FQNEAQ in the germline V gene (reference sequence). V was shortened by 6 bases and J by 6 bases, with 15 bases between the two germline ends. The CDR3 has 13 amino acids. CDR3 DNA sequence: TGTGCCAGCAGTTTGGCGTCAAGGGGCGAGCAGTACTTC. This codes for CASSLASRGEQYF. The full variable domain, completed using reference TRBV7-9 and TRBJ2-7, is DTGVSQNPRHKITKRGQNVTFRCDPISEHNRLYWYRQTLGQGPEFLTYFQNEAQLEKSRLLSDRFSAERPKGSFSTLEIQRTEQGDSAMYLCASSLASRGEQYFGPGTRLTVT.

The chain has TRBV6-5 and TRBJ1-1, with D perhaps TRBD1 (5 bases). Germline V gene sequence: CDR1 MNHEY, CDR2 SVGAGI. The CDR3 runs 13 residues. Trimming removed 4 bases at V and 2 bases at J, with 8 bases between. CDR3: CASSFDRNTEAFF. The CDR3 bases are TGTGCCAGCAGTTTTGACAGAAACACTGAAGCTTTCTTT.

V is TRBV14 and J is TRBJ2-3; 8 bases line up with TRBD1. This CDR3 comprises 18 residues. Looked up from germline, CDR1 is SGHDN and CDR2 is FVKESK. The junction had 10 bases not matched to a gene; V was cut back by 0 bases and J by 2 bases. The CDR3 DNA follows: TGTGCCAGCAGCCAAGACGGACAGGGTGGACACTACACAGATACGCAGTATTTT. It codes for CASSQDGQGGHYTDTQYF.

The CDR3 region is CASGSINYEADTQYF. For the CDR3, the DNA is TGTGCTAGTGGTTCGATCAACTACGAGGCAGATACGCAGTATTTT. The rearrangement links TRBV12-5 to TRBJ2-3; D call uncertain. The CDR3 extends over 15 amino acids. Germline V gene data show CDR1 as LGHNT and CDR2 as FRNRAP. Trimming cost V 4 bases and J 4 bases, with 15 bases left between them.

J is TRBJ2-1 and V is TRBV5-6; weak D call: TRBD2 (7 bases). The CDR3 extends over 16 amino acids. Trimming stripped 1 base from V and 2 bases from J, with 13 bases between. Germline CDR1 and CDR2: SGHDT and YYEEEE. For the CDR3, the DNA is TGTGCCAGCAGCTTGTGGGGGGGCGAAACCTACAATGAGCAGTTCTTC. Protein sequence: CASSLWGGETYNEQFF.

The chain employs TRBV10-3 and TRBJ2-7; D might be TRBD1 (6 bases). CDR1 and CDR2 (germline): ENHRY, SYGVKD. This CDR3 comprises 13 residues. Trimming took 6 bases from V and 2 from J, leaving 11 bases between them. CDR3 in amino acids: CAIRGGGPYEQYF. The CDR3, as DNA: TGTGCCATCAGGGGTGGGGGCCCCTACGAGCAGTACTTC.